The T cell receptor (beta chain) described here comes from a study of T cell responses to AZD1222 COVID-19 vaccine. Study-level findings and limits: Once two AZD1222 doses were given, Spike-specific TCR breadth and depth went up. Mostly white British, mostly female donors; authors suggested clonal diversity may be underestimated.

Produced via immunoSEQ multiplex PCR; TCRdb's table is partial and in-frame only. The sample shows 95,000 to 150,000 clones, around 87% of them seen only once. The CDR3 covers 14 residues. The V end lost 7 bases, the J end lost 3 bases, and 16 bases lay between the germline ends. Germline V CDR1 and CDR2: SGHVS, FQNEAQ. Worth noting for this clone: What it recognizes is unknown.

This sample comprised peripheral blood, obtained on day 0 of AZD1222 vaccination. The receptor was derived from an adult in good health. The genes are TRBV7-8 and TRBJ2-7; TRBD2 is a possible D gene (5 bases). The DNA of the CDR3 is TGTGCCAGCACCTCGGGGAGCGCGATCTACGAGCAGTACTTC. Amino acids: CASTSGSAIYEQYF.